The sequence of this T cell receptor beta chain was determined in a study of regulatory T cells in long-lasting Graves disease. Stated time point: newly diagnosed GD, antithyroid drugs for less than 3 months. After RNA was extracted from PBMCs, the TCR library was made from it. The CDR3 is made up of 15 amino acids. V was cut by 1 base and J by 4 bases, with 11 bases left in between. The germline CDR1 and CDR2 sequences are SGHDN and FVKESK. Building the TCR beta libraries relied on iRepertoire HTBI primers, and CDR3 regions underwent Arm-PCR. From the multiplex PCR reads, TCRdb called clonotypes with MiXCR, one entry per CDR3 protein. The data hold approximately 470,000 distinct CDR3 sequences, with about a sixth observed a single time. A note on this clonotype: Its cognate antigen is unknown.

General observations from the study: Persistent disease exhibited a predilection for TRBV28, TRBJ1-2 and TRBJ2-5.

These data also formed part of another study, on T cells in Graves' hyperthyroidism and ophthalmopathy. That source notes: Most clonotypes expanded in thyroid above 0.001 were likewise present in blood.

Specimen: peripheral blood mononuclear cells (PBMCs), collected at new diagnosis, from a patient treated with antithyroid drugs. The V gene is TRBV14, the J gene TRBJ2-1; the D is unclear. This TCR was recovered from a man aged 40-49 years with Graves disease. The CDR3 nucleotides read TGTGCCAGCAGCCAAGGCGGTAGTTGGTACAATGAGCAGTTCTTC. It is translated as CASSQGGSWYNEQFF.